This T cell receptor (beta chain) appears in the sequencing data of a study of long-term antiretroviral therapy in people with HIV. As concerns this clone: The antigen is undetermined.

Sequencing relied on immunoSEQ assay v3.0, run at survey level. TCRdb's copy holds only in-frame clones and misses some; the assay was immunoSEQ multiplex PCR. Among approximately 11,000 clones listed, roughly four fifths were seen once. Trimming took 3 bases from V and 4 from J, leaving 16 bases between them. There are 16 residues in the CDR3. The V gene's germline CDR1 is PRHDT and CDR2 FYEKMQ (reference sequence). Only United States sites treated participants with HIV. Points from the study as a whole: Clonotypes expanded prior to ART showed repertoire dominance at all sampled time points.

This sequence was found in a man between 45 and 60 years old with HIV. V and J are TRBV13 and TRBJ1-5; a weak D match, TRBD1 (6 bases). The sample in question was unsorted PBMCs, obtained 7.2 years after starting antiretroviral therapy. CDR3 coding DNA: TGTGCCAGCAGCTTGTGGGGGCAGGGTAGGAATCAGCCCCAGCATTTT. Protein product: CASSLWGQGRNQPQHF. Variable domain in full (rest from reference TRBV13 and TRBJ1-5): AAGVIQSPRHLIKEKRETATLKCYPIPRHDTVYWYQQGPGQDPQFLISFYEKMQSDKGSIPDRFSAQQFSDYHSELNMSSLELGDSALYFCASSLWGQGRNQPQHFGDGTRLSIL.